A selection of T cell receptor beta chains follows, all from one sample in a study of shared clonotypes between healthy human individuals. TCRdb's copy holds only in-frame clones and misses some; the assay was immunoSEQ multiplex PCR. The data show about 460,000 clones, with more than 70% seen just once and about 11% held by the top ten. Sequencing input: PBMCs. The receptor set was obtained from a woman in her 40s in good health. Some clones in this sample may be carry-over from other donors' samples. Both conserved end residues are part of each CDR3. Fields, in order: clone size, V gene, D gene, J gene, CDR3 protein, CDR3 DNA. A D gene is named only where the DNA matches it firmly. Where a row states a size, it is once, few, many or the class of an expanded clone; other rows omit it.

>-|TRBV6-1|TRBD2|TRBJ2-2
CASTPLAGATGELFF
TGTGCCAGCACCCCTCTAGCGGGAGCCACCGGGGAGCTGTTTTTT
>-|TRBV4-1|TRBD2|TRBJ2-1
CASSRSYLGLADYNEQFF
TGCGCCAGCAGCCGAAGCTACTTGGGGCTAGCGGACTACAATGAGCAGTTCTTC
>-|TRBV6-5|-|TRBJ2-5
CASSYGAEEETQYF
TGTGCCAGCAGTTACGGAGCGGAGGAAGAGACCCAGTACTTC
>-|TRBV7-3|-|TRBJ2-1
CASSKGAPPNEQFF
TGTGCCAGCAGCAAGGGTGCCCCCCCCAATGAGCAGTTCTTC
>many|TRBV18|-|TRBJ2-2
CASSLAKPLRGTGELFF
TGTGCCAGCTCACTTGCAAAGCCCCTCCGGGGCACCGGGGAGCTGTTTTTT
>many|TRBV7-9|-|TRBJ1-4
CACQTRNEKLFF
TGTGCCTGCCAGACGAGGAATGAAAAACTGTTTTTT
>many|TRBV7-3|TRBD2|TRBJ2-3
CASSFFSGPTDTQYF
TGTGCCAGCAGCTTTTTTAGCGGGCCCACAGATACGCAGTATTTT
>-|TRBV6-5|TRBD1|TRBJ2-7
CASNTGQGYEQYF
TGTGCCAGCAATACCGGACAGGGCTACGAGCAGTACTTC
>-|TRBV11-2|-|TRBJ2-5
CASSLGQGKYQETQYF
TGTGCCAGCAGCTTAGGTCAGGGAAAGTACCAAGAGACCCAGTACTTC
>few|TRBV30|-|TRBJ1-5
CAWSVLGDIGFNQPQHF
TGTGCCTGGAGTGTACTTGGGGACATTGGGTTCAATCAGCCCCAGCATTTT
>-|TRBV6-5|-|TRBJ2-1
CASSYSGHSSYNEQFF
TGTGCCAGCAGTTACTCGGGCCATAGCTCCTACAATGAGCAGTTCTTC
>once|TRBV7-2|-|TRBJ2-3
CASSQTGSAQYF
TGTGCCAGCAGTCAAACAGGGAGTGCGCAGTATTTT
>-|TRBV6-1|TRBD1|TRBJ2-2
CASSARTGAARTGELFF
TGTGCCAGCAGTGCTAGGACAGGCGCAGCGAGGACCGGGGAGCTGTTTTTT
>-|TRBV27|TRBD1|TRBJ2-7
CASSLSRQGVSYEQYF
TGTGCCAGCAGTTTATCAAGGCAGGGGGTTTCCTACGAGCAGTACTTC
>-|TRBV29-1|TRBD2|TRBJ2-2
CSVSGANTGELFF
TGCAGCGTTAGCGGGGCGAACACCGGGGAGCTGTTTTTT
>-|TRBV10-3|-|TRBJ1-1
CATQTQPDTLAFF
TGTGCCACCCAGACGCAGCCTGATACCCTCGCTTTCTTT
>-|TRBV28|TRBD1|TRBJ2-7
CASSRNRGSYEQYF
TGTGCCAGCAGTCGTAACAGGGGGTCCTACGAGCAGTACTTC
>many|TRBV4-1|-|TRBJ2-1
CASSPSYNEQFF
TGCGCCAGCAGCCCCTCCTACAATGAGCAGTTCTTC
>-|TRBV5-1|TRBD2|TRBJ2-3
CASSKELASTDTQYF
TGCGCCAGCAGCAAAGAACTAGCGAGCACAGATACGCAGTATTTT
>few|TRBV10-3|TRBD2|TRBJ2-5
CAISTSGGEETQYF
TGTGCCATCAGTACTAGCGGGGGGGAAGAGACCCAGTACTTC
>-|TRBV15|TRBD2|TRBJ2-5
CATSSLTSGRAETQYF
TGTGCCACCAGCTCCTTAACTAGCGGGAGGGCAGAGACCCAGTACTTC
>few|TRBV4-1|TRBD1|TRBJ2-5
CASSQDPRGIETQYF
TGCGCCAGCAGCCAAGACCCCAGGGGGATAGAGACCCAGTACTTC
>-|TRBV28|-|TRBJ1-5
CASSSLVLNSNQPQHF
TGTGCCAGCAGTTCCTTAGTGCTGAATAGCAATCAGCCCCAGCATTTT
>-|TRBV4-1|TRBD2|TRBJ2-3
CASSQLLTSTGSDTQYF
TGCGCCAGCAGCCAACTCTTGACTAGCACGGGATCAGATACGCAGTATTTT